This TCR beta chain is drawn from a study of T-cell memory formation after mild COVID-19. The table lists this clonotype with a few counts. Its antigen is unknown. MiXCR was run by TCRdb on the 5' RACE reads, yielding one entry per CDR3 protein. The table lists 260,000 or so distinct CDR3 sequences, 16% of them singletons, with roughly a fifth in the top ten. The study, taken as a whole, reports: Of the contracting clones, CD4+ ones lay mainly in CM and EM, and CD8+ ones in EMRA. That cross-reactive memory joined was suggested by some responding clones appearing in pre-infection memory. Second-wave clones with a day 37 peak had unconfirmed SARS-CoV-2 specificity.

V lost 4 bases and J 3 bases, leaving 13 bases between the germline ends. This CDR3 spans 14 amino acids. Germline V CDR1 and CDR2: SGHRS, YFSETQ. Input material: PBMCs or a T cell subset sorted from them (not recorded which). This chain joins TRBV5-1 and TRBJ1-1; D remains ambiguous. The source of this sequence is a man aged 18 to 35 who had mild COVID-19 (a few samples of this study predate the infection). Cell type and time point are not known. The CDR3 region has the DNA TGCGCCAGCAGCCGAGACGGACGGGACACTGAAGCTTTCTTT. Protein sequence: CASSRDGRDTEAFF.